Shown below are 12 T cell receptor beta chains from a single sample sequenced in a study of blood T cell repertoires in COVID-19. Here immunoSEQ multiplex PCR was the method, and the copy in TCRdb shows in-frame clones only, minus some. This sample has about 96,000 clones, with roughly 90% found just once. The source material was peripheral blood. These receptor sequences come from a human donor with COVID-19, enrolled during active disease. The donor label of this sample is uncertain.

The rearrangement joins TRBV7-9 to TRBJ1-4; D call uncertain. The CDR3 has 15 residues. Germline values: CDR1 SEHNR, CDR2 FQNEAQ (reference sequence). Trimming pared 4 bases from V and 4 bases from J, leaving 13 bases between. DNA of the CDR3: TGTGCCAGCAGCTCTGACGGAGCTCATAATGAAAAACTGTTTTTT. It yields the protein CASSSDGAHNEKLFF.

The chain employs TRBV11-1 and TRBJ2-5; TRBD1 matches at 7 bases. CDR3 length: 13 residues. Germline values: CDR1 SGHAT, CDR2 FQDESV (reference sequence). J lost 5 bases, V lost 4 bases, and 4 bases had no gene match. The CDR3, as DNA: TGTGCCAGCAGCTCGGACAGGTCGGAGACCCAGTACTTC. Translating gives CASSSDRSETQYF.

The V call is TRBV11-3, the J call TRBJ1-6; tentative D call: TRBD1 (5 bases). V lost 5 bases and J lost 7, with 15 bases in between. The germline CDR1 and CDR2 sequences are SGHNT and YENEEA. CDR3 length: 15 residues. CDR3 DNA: TGTGCCAGCAGCCCGGGGGACGGAGGAAATTCACCCCTCCACTTT. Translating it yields CASSPGDGGNSPLHF.

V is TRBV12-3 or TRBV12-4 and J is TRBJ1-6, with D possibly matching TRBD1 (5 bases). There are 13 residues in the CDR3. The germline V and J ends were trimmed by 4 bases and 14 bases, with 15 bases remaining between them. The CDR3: CASSYGHDPSLHF. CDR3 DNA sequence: TGTGCCAGCAGTTACGGACACGATCCATCCCTCCACTTT.

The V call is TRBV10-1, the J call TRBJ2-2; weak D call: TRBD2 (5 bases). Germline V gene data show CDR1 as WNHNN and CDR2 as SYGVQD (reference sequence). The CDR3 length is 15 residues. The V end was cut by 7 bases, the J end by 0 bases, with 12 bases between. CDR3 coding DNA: TGCGCCAGCAAAAGCGGCGGATCGAACACCGGGGAGCTGTTTTTT. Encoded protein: CASKSGGSNTGELFF.

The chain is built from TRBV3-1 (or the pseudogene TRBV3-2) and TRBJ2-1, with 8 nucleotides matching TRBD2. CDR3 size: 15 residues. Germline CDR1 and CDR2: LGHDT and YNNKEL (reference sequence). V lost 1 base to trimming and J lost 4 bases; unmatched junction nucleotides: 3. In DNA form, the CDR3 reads TGTGCCAGCAGCCAAGCGGGGGGGCCTTACAATGAGCAGTTCTTC. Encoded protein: CASSQAGGPYNEQFF.

The CDR3 bases are TGTGCCATCAGTGCGGGGTATAGCAATCAGCCCCAGCATTTT. The encoded protein is CAISAGYSNQPQHF. The V and J genes are TRBV10-3 and TRBJ1-5; D gene ambiguous. V lost 4 bases and J lost 0, with 7 bases in between. CDR1 is ENHRY, CDR2 SYGVKD, per germline. The CDR3 runs 14 residues.

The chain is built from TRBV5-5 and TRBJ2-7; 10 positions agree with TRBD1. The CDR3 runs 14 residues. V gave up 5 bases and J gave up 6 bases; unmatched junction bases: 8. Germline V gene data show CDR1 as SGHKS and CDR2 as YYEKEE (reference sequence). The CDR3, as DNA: TGTGCCAGCAGGATGGGACAGGGGCTCTCCGAGCAGTACTTC. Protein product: CASRMGQGLSEQYF.

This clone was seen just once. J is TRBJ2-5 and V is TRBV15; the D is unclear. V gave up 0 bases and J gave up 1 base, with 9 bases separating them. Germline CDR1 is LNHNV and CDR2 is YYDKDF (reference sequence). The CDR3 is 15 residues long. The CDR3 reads CATSRDRTAQETQYF. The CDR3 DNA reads TGTGCCACCAGCAGAGATCGAACAGCCCAAGAGACCCAGTACTTC.

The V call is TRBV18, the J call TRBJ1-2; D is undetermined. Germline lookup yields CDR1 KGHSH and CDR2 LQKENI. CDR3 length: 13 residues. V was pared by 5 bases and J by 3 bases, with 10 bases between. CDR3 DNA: TGTGCCAGCTCAAGTGGGGAGGACTATGGCTACACCTTC. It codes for CASSSGEDYGYTF.

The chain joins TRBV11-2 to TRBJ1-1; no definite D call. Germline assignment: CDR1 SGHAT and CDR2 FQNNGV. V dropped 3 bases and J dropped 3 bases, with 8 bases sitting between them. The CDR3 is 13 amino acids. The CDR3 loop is CASSFNSDTEAFF. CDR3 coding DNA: TGTGCCAGCAGCTTTAATAGTGACACTGAAGCTTTCTTT. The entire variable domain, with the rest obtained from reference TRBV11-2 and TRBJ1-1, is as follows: EAGVAQSPRYKIIEKRQSVAFWCNPISGHATLYWYQQILGQGPKLLIQFQNNGVVDDSQLPKDRFSAERLKGVDSTLKIQPAKLEDSAVYLCASSFNSDTEAFFGQGTRLTVV.

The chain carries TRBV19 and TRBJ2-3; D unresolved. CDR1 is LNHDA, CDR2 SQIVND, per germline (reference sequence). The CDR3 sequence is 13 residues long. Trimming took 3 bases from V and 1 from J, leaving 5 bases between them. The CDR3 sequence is CASSIPGTDTQYF. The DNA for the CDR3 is TGTGCCAGTAGTATCCCAGGCACAGATACGCAGTATTTT.